Only a few counts were recorded for the clone carrying this TCR beta chain. Its antigen remains unidentified. V gave up 2 bases and J gave up 0 bases, with 10 bases separating them. The germline V gene has CDR1 MNHNY and CDR2 SVGAGI (reference sequence). CDR3 length: 15 amino acids. TCRdb analysed the reads with MiXCR anew, one entry per CDR3 protein. The sample lists some 120,000 distinct CDR3 sequences, around 30% seen once, with around three fifths in the top ten. This record belongs to a study of T cell repertoires in cytomegalovirus infection. Overall study context: As its CMV epitopes, the study selected recently identified HLA-C-restricted and well-studied HLA-B-restricted targets. Signatures in public TCR beta sequences pointed to both CMV infection and matching HLA type. Study outcomes and limitations: People with CMV and the relevant HLA were identified by cumulative public TCR beta family frequency. Ex vivo responses were dominated by HLA-C-restricted CMV-specific TCR beta clonotypes.

The sequenced sample was CD8+ T cells from cultured PBMCs, obtained from culture after CMV antigen stimulation. J is TRBJ1-1 and V is TRBV6-6; unclear D gene. The clonotype was recovered from a human donor in good health (CMV status not recorded). Some clones in this sample may be carry-over from other donors' samples. DNA for the CDR3: TGTGCCAGCAGTTACGTCCGAACCCTGAACACTGAAGCTTTCTTT. It yields the protein CASSYVRTLNTEAFF.